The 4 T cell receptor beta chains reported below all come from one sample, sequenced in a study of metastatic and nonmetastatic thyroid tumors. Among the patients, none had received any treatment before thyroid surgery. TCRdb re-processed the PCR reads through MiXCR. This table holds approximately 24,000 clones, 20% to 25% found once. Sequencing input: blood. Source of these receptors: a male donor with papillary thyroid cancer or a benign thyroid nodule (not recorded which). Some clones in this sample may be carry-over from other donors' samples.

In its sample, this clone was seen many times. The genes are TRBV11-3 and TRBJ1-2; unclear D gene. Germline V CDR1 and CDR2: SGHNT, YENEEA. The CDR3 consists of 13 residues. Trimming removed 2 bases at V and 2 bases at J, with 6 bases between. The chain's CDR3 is CASSLQGNYGYTF. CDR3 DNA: TGTGCCAGCAGCTTACAAGGGAACTATGGCTACACCTTC.

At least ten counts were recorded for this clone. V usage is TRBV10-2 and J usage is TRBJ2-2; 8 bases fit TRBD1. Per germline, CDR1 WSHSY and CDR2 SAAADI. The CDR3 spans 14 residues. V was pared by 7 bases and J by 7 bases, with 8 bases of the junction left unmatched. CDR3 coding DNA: TGCGCCAGCACCTTACAGGGGGTTGGCGGGGAGCTGTTTTTT. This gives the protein CASTLQGVGGELFF.

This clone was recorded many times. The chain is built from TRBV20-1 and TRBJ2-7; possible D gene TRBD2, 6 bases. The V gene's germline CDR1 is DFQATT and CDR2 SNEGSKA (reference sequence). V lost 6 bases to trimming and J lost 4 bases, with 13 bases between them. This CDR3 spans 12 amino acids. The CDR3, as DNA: TGCAGTGCACGGGACTTGCGATACGAGCAGTACTTC. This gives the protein CSARDLRYEQYF.

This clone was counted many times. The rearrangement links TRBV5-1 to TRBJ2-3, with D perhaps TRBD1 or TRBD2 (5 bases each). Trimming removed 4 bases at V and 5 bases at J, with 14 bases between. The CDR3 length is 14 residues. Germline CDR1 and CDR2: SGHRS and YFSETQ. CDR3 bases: TGCGCCAGCAGCCTCGCCAGGGAGAGAGATACGCAGTATTTT. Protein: CASSLARERDTQYF.